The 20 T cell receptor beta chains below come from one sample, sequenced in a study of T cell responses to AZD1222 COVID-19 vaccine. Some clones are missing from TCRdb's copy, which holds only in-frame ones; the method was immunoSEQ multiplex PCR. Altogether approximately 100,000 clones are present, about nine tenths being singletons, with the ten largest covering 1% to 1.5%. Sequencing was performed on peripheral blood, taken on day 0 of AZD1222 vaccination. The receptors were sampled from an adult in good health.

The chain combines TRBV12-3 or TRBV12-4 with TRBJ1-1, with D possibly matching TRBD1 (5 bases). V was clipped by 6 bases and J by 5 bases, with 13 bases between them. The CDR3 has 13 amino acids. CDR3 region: CASRTLGGTEAFF. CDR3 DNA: TGTGCCAGCAGGACTTTGGGGGGGACTGAAGCTTTCTTT.

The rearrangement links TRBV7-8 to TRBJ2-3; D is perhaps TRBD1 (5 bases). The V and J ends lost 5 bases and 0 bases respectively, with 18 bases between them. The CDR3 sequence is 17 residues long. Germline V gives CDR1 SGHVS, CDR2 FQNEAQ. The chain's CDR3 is CASSQLLQAASTDTQYF. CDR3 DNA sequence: TGTGCCAGCAGCCAGCTTCTACAGGCCGCTAGCACAGATACGCAGTATTTT.

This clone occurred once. The CDR3 is CASSLGPETGRDTGELFF. CDR3 sequence (DNA): TGTGCCAGCAGCCTCGGTCCAGAGACAGGGAGGGACACCGGGGAGCTGTTTTTT. The rearrangement uses TRBV7-9 and TRBJ2-2; either TRBD1 or TRBD2 may fit D (7 bases each). Germline V gene lookup returns CDR1 SEHNR and CDR2 FQNEAQ (reference sequence). The CDR3 contains 18 residues. Trimming took 5 bases from V and 3 from J, leaving 22 bases between them.

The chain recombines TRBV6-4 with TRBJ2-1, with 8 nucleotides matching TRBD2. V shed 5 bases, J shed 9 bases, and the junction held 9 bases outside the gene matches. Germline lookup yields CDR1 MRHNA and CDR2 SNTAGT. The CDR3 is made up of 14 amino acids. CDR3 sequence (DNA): TGTGCCAGCAGTCAGTCCGGGGGGGCTATTGAGCAGTTCTTC. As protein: CASSQSGGAIEQFF.

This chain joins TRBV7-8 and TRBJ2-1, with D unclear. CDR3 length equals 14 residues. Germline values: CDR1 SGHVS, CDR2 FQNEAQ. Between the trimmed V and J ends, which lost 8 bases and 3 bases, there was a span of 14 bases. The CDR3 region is CASSGSTSYNEQFF. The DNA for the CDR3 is TGTGCCAGCTCCGGATCTACAAGCTACAATGAGCAGTTCTTC.

The CDR3 reads CASSSRGPSGANVLTF. Written as DNA, the CDR3 is TGTGCCAGCAGCTCCAGGGGGCCCTCTGGGGCCAACGTCCTGACTTTC. The rearrangement links TRBV5-5 to TRBJ2-6; TRBD1 matches 8 bases. CDR1 SGHKS and CDR2 YYEKEE come from the germline V gene (reference sequence). The CDR3 consists of 16 residues. V dropped 3 bases and J dropped 0; count of bases not matched to a gene: 2.

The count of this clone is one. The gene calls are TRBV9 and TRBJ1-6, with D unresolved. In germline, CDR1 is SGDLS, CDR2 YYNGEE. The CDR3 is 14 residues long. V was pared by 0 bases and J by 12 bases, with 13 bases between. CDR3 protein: CASSVGIGEEPLHF. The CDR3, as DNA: TGTGCCAGCAGCGTAGGGATTGGGGAGGAACCCCTCCACTTT.

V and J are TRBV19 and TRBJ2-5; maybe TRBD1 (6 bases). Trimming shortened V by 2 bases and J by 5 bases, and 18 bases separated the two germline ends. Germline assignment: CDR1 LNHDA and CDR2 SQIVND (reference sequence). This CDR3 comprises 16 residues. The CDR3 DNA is TGTGCCAGTAGTATACGGGCCAGGGGTCTTGGGGAGACCCAGTACTTC. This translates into CASSIRARGLGETQYF.

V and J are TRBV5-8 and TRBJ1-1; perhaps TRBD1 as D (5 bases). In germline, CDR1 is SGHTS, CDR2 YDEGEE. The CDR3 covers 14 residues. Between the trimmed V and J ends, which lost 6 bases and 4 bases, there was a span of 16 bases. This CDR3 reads CASTTEGMGTEAFF. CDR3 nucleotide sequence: TGTGCCAGCACAACGGAGGGGATGGGCACTGAAGCTTTCTTT.

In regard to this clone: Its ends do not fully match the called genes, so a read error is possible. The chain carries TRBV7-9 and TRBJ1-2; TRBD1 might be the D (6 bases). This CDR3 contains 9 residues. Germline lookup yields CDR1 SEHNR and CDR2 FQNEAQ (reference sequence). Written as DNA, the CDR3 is TGTGCCAGCAGCCCCGGGACATCATTC. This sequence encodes CASSPGTSF.

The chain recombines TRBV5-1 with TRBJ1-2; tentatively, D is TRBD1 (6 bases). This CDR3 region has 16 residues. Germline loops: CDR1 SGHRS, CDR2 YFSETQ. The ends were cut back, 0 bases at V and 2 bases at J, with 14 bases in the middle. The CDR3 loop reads CASSLDGTRANYGYTF. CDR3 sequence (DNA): TGCGCCAGCAGCTTGGACGGGACAAGAGCAAACTATGGCTACACCTTC.

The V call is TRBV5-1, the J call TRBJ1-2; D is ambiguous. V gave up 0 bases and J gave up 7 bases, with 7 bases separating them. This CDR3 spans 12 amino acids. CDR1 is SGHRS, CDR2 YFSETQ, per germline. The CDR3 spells CASSLGDRGYTF. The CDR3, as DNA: TGCGCCAGCAGCTTGGGAGATCGTGGCTACACCTTC.

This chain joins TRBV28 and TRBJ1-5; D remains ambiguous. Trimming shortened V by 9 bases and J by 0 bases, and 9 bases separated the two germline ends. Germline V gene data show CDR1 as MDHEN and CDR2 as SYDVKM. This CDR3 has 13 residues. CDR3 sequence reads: CASSMTSNQPQHF. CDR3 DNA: TGTGCCAGTTCTATGACTAGCAATCAGCCCCAGCATTTT.

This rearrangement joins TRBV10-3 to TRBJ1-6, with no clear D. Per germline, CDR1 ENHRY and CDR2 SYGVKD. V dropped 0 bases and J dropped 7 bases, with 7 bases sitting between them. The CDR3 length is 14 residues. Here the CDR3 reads CAISESQGNSPLHF. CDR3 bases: TGTGCCATCAGTGAGTCCCAAGGGAATTCACCCCTCCACTTT.

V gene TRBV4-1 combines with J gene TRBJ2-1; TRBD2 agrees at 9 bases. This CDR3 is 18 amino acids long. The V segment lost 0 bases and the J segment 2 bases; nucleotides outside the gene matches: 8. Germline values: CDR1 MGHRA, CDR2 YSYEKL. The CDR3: CASSQEVQRGDTYNEQFF. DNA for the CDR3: TGCGCCAGCAGCCAAGAAGTTCAGCGGGGGGACACCTACAATGAGCAGTTCTTC.

CDR3 protein: CATSGAGGHTEAFF. CDR3 coding DNA: TGTGCCACCAGTGGGGCAGGGGGGCACACTGAAGCTTTCTTT. The chain combines TRBV24-1 with TRBJ1-1; 7 nucleotides agree with TRBD1. Germline-derived CDR1 and CDR2 are KGHDR and SFDVKD. The CDR3 is 14 amino acids. Losses at the gene ends were 5 bases for V and 3 bases for J; bases not matched to a gene: 5.

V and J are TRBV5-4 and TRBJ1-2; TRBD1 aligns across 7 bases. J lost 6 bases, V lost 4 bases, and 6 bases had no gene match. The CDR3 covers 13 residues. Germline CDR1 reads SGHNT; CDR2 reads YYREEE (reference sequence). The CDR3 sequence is CASSVGTVDGYTF. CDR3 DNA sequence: TGTGCCAGCAGCGTCGGGACAGTAGATGGCTACACCTTC.

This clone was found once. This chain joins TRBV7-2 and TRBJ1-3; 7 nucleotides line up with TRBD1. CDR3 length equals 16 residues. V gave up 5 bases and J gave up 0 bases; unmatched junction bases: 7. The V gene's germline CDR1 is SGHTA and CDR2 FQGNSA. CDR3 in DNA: TGTGCCAGCAGCGCACAGGGACAGATCTCTGGAAACACCATATATTTT. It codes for CASSAQGQISGNTIYF.

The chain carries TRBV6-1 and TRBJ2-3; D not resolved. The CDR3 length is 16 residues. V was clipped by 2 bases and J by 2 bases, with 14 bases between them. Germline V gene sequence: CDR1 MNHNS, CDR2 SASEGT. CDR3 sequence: CASSETWRPYTDTQYF. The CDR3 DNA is TGTGCCAGCAGTGAAACGTGGAGACCTTACACAGATACGCAGTATTTT.

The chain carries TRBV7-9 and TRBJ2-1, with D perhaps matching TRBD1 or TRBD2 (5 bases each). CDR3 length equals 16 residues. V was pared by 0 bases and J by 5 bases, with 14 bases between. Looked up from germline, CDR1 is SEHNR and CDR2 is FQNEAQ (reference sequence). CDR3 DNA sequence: TGTGCCAGCAGCTTAGCTAATGGGGGTATTGACAATGAGCAGTTCTTC. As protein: CASSLANGGIDNEQFF.